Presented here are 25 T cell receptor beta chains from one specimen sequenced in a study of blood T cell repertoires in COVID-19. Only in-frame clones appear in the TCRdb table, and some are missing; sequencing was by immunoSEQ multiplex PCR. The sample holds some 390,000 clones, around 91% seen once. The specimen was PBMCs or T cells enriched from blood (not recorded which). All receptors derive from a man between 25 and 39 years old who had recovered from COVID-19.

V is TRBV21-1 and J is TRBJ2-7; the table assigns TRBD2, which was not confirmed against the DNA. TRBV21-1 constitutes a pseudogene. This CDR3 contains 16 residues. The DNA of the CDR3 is TGTGCCAGCAGCAATGAACTAGCGGGGGGTTCCTACGAGCAGTACTTC. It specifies CASSNELAGGSYEQYF.

CDR3 nucleotides: TGTGCCAGCAGTCCCTCGGCGGTCAATGAGCAGTTCTTC. Residues: CASSPSAVNEQFF. V is TRBV27 and J is TRBJ2-1, with D hard to call. In germline, CDR1 is MNHEY, CDR2 SMNVEV (reference sequence). There are 13 residues in the CDR3. Trimming shortened V by 5 bases and J by 6 bases, and 11 bases separated the two germline ends.

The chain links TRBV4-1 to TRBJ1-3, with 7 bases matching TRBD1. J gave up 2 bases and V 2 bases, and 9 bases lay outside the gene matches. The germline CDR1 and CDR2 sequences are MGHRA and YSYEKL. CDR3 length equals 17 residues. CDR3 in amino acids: CASSQSPGQQTGNTIYF. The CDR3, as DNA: TGCGCCAGCAGCCAATCCCCGGGACAGCAAACTGGAAACACCATATATTTT.

CDR3 amino acids: CASSLLTGVNQPQHF. CDR3 DNA sequence: TGTGCCAGCAGCTTACTGACAGGGGTGAATCAGCCCCAGCATTTT. The chain has TRBV7-2 and TRBJ1-5; 8 positions match TRBD1. After removal of 2 bases from V and 4 bases from J, the junction contained 4 bases not matched to a gene. CDR3 length: 15 residues. CDR1 is SGHTA and CDR2 is FQGNSA in the germline V gene. The variable domain in full, with the rest retrieved from reference TRBV7-2 and TRBJ1-5, is GAGVSQSPSNKVTEKGKDVELRCDPISGHTALYWYRQSLGQGLEFLIYFQGNSAPDKSGLPSDRFSAERTGGSVSTLTIQRTQQEDSAVYLCASSLLTGVNQPQHFGDGTRLSIL.

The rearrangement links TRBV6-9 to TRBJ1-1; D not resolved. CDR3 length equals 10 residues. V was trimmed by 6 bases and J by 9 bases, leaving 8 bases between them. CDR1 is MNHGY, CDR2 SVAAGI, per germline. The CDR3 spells CASSYNKAFF. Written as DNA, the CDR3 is TGTGCCAGCAGCTATAATAAAGCTTTCTTT.

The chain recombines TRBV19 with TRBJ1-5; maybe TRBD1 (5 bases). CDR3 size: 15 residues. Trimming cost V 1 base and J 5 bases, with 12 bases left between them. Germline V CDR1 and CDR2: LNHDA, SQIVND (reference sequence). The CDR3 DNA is TGTGCCAGTAGTATAGCCCAGGGAAGAGATCAGCCCCAGCATTTT. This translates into CASSIAQGRDQPQHF.

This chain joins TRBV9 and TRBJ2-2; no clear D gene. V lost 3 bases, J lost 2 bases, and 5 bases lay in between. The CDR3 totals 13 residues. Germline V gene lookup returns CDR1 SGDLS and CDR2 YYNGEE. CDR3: CASSESNTGELFF. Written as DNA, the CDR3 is TGTGCCAGCAGCGAATCTAACACCGGGGAGCTGTTTTTT.

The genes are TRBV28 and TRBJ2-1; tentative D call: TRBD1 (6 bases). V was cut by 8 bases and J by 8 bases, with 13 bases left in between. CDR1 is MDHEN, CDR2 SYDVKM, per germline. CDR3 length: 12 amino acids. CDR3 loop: CASSRQADEQFF. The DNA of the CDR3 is TGTGCCAGCTCCCGACAGGCGGATGAGCAGTTCTTC.

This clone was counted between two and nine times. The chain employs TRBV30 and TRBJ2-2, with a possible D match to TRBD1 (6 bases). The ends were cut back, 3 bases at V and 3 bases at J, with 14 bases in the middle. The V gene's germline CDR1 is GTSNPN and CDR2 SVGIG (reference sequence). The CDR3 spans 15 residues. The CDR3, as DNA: TGTGCCTGGAGCAGGGGAAGTCGAGACACCGGGGAGCTGTTTTTT. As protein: CAWSRGSRDTGELFF.

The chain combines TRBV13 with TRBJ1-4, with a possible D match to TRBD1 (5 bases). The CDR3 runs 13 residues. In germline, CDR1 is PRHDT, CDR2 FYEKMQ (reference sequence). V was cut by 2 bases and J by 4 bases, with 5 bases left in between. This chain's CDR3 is CASSLQGNEKLFF. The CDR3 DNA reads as TGTGCCAGCAGCTTACAGGGTAATGAAAAACTGTTTTTT.

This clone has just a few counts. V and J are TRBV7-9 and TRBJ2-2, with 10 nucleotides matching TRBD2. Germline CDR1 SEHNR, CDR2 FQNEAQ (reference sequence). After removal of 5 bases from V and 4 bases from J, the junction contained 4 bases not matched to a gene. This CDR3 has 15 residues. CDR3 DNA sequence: TGTGCCAGCAGCCCCACTAGCGGGATCACCGGGGAGCTGTTTTTT. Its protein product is CASSPTSGITGELFF.

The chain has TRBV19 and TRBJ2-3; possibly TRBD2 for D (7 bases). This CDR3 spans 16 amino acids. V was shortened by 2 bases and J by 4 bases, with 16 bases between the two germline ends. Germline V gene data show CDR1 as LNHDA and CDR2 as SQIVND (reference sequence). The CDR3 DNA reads TGTGCCAGTAGTATAAGAGGGGGGGGATTTTCAGATACGCAGTATTTT. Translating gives CASSIRGGGFSDTQYF.

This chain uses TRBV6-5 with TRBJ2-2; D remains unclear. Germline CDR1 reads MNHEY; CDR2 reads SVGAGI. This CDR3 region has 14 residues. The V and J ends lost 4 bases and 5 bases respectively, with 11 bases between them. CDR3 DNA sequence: TGTGCCAGCAGTTTAGAGCGTCGTACCGGGGAGCTGTTTTTT. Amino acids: CASSLERRTGELFF.

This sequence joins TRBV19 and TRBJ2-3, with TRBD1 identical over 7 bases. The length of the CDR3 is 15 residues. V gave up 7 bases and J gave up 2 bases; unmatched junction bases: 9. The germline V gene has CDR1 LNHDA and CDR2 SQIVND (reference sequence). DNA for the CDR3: TGTGCCAGTACCCGCCGAGGGGGCGACACAGATACGCAGTATTTT. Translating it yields CASTRRGGDTDTQYF.

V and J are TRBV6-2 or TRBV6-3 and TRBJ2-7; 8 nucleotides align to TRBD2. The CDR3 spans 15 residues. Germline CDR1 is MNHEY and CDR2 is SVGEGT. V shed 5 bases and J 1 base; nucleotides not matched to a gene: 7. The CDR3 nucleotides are TGTGCCAGCAGTATAGGACTAGCTTTTTCCTACGAGCAGTACTTC. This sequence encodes CASSIGLAFSYEQYF.

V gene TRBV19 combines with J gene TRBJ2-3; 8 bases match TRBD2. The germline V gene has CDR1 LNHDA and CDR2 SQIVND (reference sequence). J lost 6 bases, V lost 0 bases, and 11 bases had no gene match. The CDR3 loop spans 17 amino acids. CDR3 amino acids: CASSIDAQREIPDTQYF. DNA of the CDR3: TGTGCCAGTAGTATAGATGCCCAGCGGGAGATTCCGGATACGCAGTATTTT.

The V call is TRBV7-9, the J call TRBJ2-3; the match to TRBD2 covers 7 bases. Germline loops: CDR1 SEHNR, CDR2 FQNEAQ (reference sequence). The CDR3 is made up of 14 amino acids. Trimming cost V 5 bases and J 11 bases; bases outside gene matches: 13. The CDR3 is CASSRPGLPLGQYF. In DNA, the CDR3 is TGTGCCAGCAGCCGGCCGGGACTACCCCTGGGGCAGTATTTT.

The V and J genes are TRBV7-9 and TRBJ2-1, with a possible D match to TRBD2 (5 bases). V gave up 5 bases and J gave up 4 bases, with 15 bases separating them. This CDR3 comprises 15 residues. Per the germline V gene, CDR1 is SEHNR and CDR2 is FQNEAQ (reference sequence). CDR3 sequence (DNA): TGTGCCAGCAGCCCCCAGGAGCGGACGTACAATGAGCAGTTCTTC. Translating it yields CASSPQERTYNEQFF. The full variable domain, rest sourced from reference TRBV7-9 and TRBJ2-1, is DTGVSQNPRHKITKRGQNVTFRCDPISEHNRLYWYRQTLGQGPEFLTYFQNEAQLEKSRLLSDRFSAERPKGSFSTLEIQRTEQGDSAMYLCASSPQERTYNEQFFGPGTRLTVL.

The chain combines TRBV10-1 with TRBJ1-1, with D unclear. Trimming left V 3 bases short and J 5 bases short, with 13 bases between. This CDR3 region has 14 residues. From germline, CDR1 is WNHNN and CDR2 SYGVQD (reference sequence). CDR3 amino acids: CASSEGTRGTEAFF. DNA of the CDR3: TGCGCCAGCAGTGAAGGTACGCGGGGAACTGAAGCTTTCTTT.

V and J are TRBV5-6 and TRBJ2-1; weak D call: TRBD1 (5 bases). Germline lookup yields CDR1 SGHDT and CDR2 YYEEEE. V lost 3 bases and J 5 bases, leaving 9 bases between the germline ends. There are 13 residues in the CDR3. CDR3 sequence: CASSSLRDNEQFF. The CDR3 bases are TGTGCCAGCAGCTCCCTCAGGGACAATGAGCAGTTCTTC.

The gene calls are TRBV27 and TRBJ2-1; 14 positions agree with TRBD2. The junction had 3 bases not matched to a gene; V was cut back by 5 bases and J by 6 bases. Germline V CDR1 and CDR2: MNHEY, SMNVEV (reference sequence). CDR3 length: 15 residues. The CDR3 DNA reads TGTGCCAGCAGTAGACTAGCGGGAGGGCCCAATGAGCAGTTCTTC. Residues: CASSRLAGGPNEQFF.

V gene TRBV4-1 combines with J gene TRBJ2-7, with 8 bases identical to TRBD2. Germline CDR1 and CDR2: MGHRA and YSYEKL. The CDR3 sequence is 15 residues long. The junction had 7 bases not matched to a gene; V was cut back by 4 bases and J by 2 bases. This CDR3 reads CASSLAAGAPYEQYF. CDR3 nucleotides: TGCGCCAGCAGCCTCGCAGCGGGAGCCCCCTACGAGCAGTACTTC.

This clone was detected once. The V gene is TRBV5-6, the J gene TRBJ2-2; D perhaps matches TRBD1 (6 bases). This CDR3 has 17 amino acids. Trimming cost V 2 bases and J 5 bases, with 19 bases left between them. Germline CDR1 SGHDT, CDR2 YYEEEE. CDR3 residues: CASSFYSGTSRTGELFF. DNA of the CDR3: TGTGCCAGCAGCTTCTACTCCGGGACAAGCCGAACCGGGGAGCTGTTTTTT.

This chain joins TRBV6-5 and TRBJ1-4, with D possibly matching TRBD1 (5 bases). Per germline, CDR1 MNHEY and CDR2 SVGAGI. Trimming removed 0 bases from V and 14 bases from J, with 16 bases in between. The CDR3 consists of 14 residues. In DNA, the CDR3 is TGTGCCAGCAGTTACTCTACGCAGGGCGCGAAGCTGTTTTTT. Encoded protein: CASSYSTQGAKLFF.

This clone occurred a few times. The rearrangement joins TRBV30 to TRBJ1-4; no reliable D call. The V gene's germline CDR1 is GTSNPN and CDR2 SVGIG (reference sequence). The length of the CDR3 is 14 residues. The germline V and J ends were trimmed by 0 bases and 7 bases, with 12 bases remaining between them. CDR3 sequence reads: CAWSVAGYGEKLFF. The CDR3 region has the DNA TGTGCCTGGAGTGTAGCGGGGTACGGTGAAAAACTGTTTTTT.